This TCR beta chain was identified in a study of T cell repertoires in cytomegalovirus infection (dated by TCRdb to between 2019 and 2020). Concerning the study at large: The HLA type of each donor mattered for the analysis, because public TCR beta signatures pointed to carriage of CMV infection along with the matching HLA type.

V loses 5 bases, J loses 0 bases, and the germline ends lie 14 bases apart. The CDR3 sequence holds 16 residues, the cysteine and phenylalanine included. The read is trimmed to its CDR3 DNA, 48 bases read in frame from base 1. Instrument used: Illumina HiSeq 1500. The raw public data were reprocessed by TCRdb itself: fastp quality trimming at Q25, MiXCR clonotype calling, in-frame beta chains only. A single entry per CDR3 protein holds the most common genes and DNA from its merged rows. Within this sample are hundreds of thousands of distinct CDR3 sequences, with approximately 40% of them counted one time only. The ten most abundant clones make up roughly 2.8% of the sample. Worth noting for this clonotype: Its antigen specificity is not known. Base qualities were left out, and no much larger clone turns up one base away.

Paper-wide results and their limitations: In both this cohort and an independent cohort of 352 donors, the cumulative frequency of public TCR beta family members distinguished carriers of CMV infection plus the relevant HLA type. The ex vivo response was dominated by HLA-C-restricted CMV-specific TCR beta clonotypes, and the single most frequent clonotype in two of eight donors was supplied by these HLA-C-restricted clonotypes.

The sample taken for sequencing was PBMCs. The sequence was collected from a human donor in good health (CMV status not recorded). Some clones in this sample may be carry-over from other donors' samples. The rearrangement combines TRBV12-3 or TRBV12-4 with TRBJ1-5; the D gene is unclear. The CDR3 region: CASSPQTAYSNQPQHF. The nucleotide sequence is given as TGTGCCAGCAGTCCCCAGACCGCTTATAGCAATCAGCCCCAGCATTTT.